This TCR beta chain was identified in a study of Ad26.COV2.S vaccination and SARS-CoV-2 variants. Trimming removed 5 bases from V and 4 bases from J; junction bases left unmatched: 10. CDR1 and CDR2 (germline): MNHEY, SMNVEV (reference sequence). The CDR3 loop spans 18 amino acids. Treatment described: some 19 received Ad26.COV2.S at low or high dose, single or two shots; roughly five received placebo; per-sample allocation not given. After the first vaccine or placebo injection, samples were drawn on day 63. Clones were read by immunoSEQ multiplex PCR, and TCRdb kept only the in-frame ones, dropping some. The sample yields about 400,000 clones, about four fifths seen once.

This rearrangement joins TRBV27 to TRBJ2-3; 15 positions agree with TRBD2. This TCR derives from a person between 18 and 65 years old who received the Ad26.COV2.S COVID-19 vaccine or a placebo. The specimen was peripheral blood, collected in a trial of Ad26.COV2.S vaccine versus placebo. In nucleotides, the CDR3 is TGTGCCAGCAGTCCATTCCCAGGACTAGCGGGGGGGTCAGATACGCAGTATTTT. It specifies CASSPFPGLAGGSDTQYF.